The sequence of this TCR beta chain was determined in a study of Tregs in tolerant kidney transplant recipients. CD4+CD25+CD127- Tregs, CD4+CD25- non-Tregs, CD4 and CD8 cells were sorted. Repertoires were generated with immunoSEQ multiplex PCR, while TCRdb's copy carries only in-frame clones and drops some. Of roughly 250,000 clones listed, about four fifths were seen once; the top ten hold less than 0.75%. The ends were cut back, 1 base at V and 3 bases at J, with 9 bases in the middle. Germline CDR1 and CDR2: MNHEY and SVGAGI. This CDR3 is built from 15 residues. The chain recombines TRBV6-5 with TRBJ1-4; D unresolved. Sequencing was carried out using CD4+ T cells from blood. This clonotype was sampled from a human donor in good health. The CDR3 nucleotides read TGTGCCAGCAGTTACTATAGGGTGCCTAATGAAAAACTGTTTTTT. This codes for CASSYYRVPNEKLFF.